This is a list of T cell receptor beta chains from one sample in a study of blood T cells in healthy people across ages. TCRdb recomputed calls from the 5' RACE reads with MiXCR, one row per CDR3 protein. The sample comprises under 950,000 distinct CDR3 sequences, 22% of which are singletons, and roughly a fifth rests with the top ten. Source material: blood. All receptors derive from a man in his 70s in good health. The CDR3 runs from the conserved cysteine through the conserved F or W. The D gene is left open where the match is weak. Clone size, where shown, is once, few, many, or a class for clones that have expanded.

V gene	D gene	J gene	clone size	CDR3 DNA	CDR3 protein
TRBV10-3	TRBD1	TRBJ2-7	few	TGTGCCATCAGTGACGGGACAGGGGAGCACGAGCAGTACTTC	CAISDGTGEHEQYF
TRBV20-1	-	TRBJ1-1	few	TGCAGTGCTAGAGACTACAGGGCGGACTACACTGAAGCTTTCTTT	CSARDYRADYTEAFF
TRBV20-1	-	TRBJ1-5	many	TGCAGTGCTCGGAGCTCCCCATATAGCAATCAGCCCCAGCATTTT	CSARSSPYSNQPQHF
TRBV5-1	TRBD2	TRBJ2-7	-	TGCGCCAGCAGCTCTCCTGCTCCTTTGACTAGCAGCTACGAGCAGTACTTC	CASSSPAPLTSSYEQYF
TRBV20-1	-	TRBJ2-3	-	TGCAGTGCTAGAGATGACGGTGATACGCAGTATTTT	CSARDDGDTQYF
TRBV5-1	TRBD2	TRBJ2-1	-	TGCGCCAGCAGCTTGCCTAGCGGGAGTGATGAGCAGTTCTTC	CASSLPSGSDEQFF
TRBV28	-	TRBJ2-7	many	TGTGCCACCGTGGACGGGTGGGACTCCGAGCAGTACTTC	CATVDGWDSEQYF
TRBV11-2	-	TRBJ2-1	few	TGTGCCAGCGTCGCCCTAGGGGATGAGCAGTTCTTC	CASVALGDEQFF
TRBV5-1	-	TRBJ1-1	-	TGCGCCAGCAGCGCGCAGGGACGGGGTGAAGCTTTCTTT	CASSAQGRGEAFF
TRBV19	TRBD2	TRBJ2-1	few	TGTGCCAGTAATACGGGCCTAGCGGGTAGCAATGAGCAGTTCTTC	CASNTGLAGSNEQFF
TRBV28	-	TRBJ2-5	-	TGTGCCAGCAGTTTTACAGGTGTGGAGACCCAGTACTTC	CASSFTGVETQYF
TRBV21-1	-	TRBJ2-5	-	TGTGCCTCTTACCCCGGGACAGGGGTATGTGAGCAGTACTTC	CASYPGTGVCEQYF
TRBV29-1	TRBD1	TRBJ1-4	-	TGCAGCGTTGGACCGATACAGGGGGCGAAGGGAAAACTGTTTTTT	CSVGPIQGAKGKLFF
TRBV24-1	TRBD1	TRBJ2-1	-	TGTGCCACCAGTGAACCGGGACAGGGGCGGCATGAGCAGTTCTTC	CATSEPGQGRHEQFF
TRBV7-6	-	TRBJ1-3	-	TGTGCCAGCAGCTTAGCCGGGGGGGGGTCCGGAAACACCATATATTTT	CASSLAGGGSGNTIYF
TRBV5-4	TRBD1	TRBJ1-1	-	TGTGCCAGCAGCGTCGGACAGGGGTTTCGTGGGACTGAAGCTTTCTTT	CASSVGQGFRGTEAFF
TRBV3-1	TRBD1	TRBJ1-2	-	TGTGCCAGCAGCCAAGATCTGACAGGGAGCGGCTACACCTTC	CASSQDLTGSGYTF
TRBV6-6	-	TRBJ2-2	-	TGTGCCAGCAGTTACTGGCTATCGGCGAACACCGGGGAGCTGTTTTTT	CASSYWLSANTGELFF
TRBV4-3	-	TRBJ2-1	-	TGCGCCAGCAGCCTGGACAAGAGCTCCTACAATGAGCAGTTCTTC	CASSLDKSSYNEQFF
TRBV25-1	TRBD2	TRBJ2-1	-	TGTGCCAGCAGTGAAAGTCTAGCGGAAGTGTATGAGCAGTTCTTC	CASSESLAEVYEQFF
TRBV6-6	-	TRBJ2-1	few	TGTGCCAGCAGTTACTCTCTAGGTAATGAGCAGTTCTTC	CASSYSLGNEQFF
TRBV20-1	-	TRBJ2-1	-	TGCAGTGCTAGAGCCCCCGGGCCGGGCGGCTACAATGAGCAGTTCTTC	CSARAPGPGGYNEQFF
TRBV7-2	TRBD2	TRBJ2-3	many	TGTGCCAGCAGCCCCCGACTAGCGGGGATCACAGATACGCAGTATTTT	CASSPRLAGITDTQYF
TRBV6-4	TRBD2	TRBJ2-1	-	TGTGCCAGCAGACGCAGCGGGGGACTATACAATGAGCAGTTCTTC	CASRRSGGLYNEQFF
TRBV3-1	TRBD2	TRBJ2-5	few	TGTGCCAGCAGCCACCGACTAGCGGGGGGGAGAGAGACCCAGTACTTC	CASSHRLAGGRETQYF
TRBV28	TRBD1	TRBJ2-3	-	TGTGCCAGCACCGAGGTGGACAGGGGTCCCACAGATACGCAGTATTTT	CASTEVDRGPTDTQYF
TRBV12-3/TRBV12-4	TRBD1	TRBJ1-1	few	TGTGCCAGCAGTTTAGAGGGACAGAGAAGTGAAGCTTTCTTT	CASSLEGQRSEAFF
TRBV5-1	-	TRBJ2-2	few	TGCGCCAGCAGGGTGTCCGCGAACACCGGGGAGCTGTTTTTT	CASRVSANTGELFF